This T cell receptor beta chain was profiled in a study of early T cells in non-severe SARS-CoV-2 infection. In the study overall: Sequencing input comprised bulk RNA from unsorted whole blood; chain pairing was not available.

MiXCR was run by TCRdb on the 5' RACE reads, yielding one entry per CDR3 protein. Altogether tens of thousands of distinct CDR3 sequences are present, roughly 12% being singletons, with the ten largest covering 2.9%. The CDR3 is 14 residues long. With 5 bases removed from V and 6 bases from J, the gap between germline ends came to 14 bases. Germline CDR1 reads LNHDA; CDR2 reads SQIVND (reference sequence). The clonotype was recovered from an adult who was a healthcare worker with PCR-confirmed SARS-CoV-2 infection or an uninfected control (not recorded which). Material: whole blood. The V gene is TRBV19, the J gene TRBJ1-5; D is ambiguous. Here the CDR3 DNA reads TGTGCCAGTAGTGCTCGTCCGGTTCTTCAGCCCCAGCATTTT. Protein product: CASSARPVLQPQHF.